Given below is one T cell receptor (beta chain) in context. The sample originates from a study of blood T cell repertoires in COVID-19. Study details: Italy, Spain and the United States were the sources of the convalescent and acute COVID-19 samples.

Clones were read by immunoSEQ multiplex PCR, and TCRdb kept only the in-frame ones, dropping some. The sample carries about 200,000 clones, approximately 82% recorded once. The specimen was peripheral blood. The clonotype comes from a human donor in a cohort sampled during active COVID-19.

The CDR3 loop reads CASSLKDSSYNEQFF. Written as DNA, the CDR3 is TGTGCCAGCAGCTTAAAGGACAGCTCCTACAATGAGCAGTTCTTC. The chain uses TRBV7-2 and TRBJ2-1; possibly TRBD1 for D (6 bases). Germline CDR1 and CDR2: SGHTA and FQGNSA. The CDR3 extends over 15 amino acids. Trimming pared 2 bases from V and 0 bases from J, leaving 8 bases between. Drawing the rest from reference TRBV7-2 and TRBJ2-1, the complete variable domain is GAGVSQSPSNKVTEKGKDVELRCDPISGHTALYWYRQSLGQGLEFLIYFQGNSAPDKSGLPSDRFSAERTGGSVSTLTIQRTQQEDSAVYLCASSLKDSSYNEQFFGPGTRLTVL.